This T cell receptor (beta chain) was identified in a study of T cell repertoires in ileal Crohn's disease. In its sample, this clone was seen a few times. Its specificity is unknown. Germline-derived CDR1 and CDR2 are LNHDA and SQIVND (reference sequence). The trim removed 11 bases at V and 6 bases at J, leaving 10 bases unmatched. CDR3 length equals 13 residues. Study observations and caveats: Compared with CD4 T cells, sorted CD8 cells carried more expanded clones. Active smokers at surgery had more clonal expansions than non-smokers.

Each sample's TCRB immunosequencing used 500 to 550 nanograms of biopsy DNA. Method: immunoSEQ multiplex PCR; TCRdb's copy keeps in-frame clones and lacks some. The sample includes several thousand clones, around 80% seen only once; the top ten take 15% to 20%. The chain is built from TRBV19 and TRBJ2-7, with 10 nucleotides matching TRBD2. The source is an adult with Crohn's disease. The specimen sequenced was ileal tissue. The CDR3 region is CAVQSSGGLEQYF. The CDR3 region has the DNA TGTGCCGTTCAATCTAGCGGGGGTCTCGAGCAGTACTTC.